What follows are 29 T cell receptor beta chains derived from one specimen sequenced in a study of blood T cell repertoires in COVID-19. The protocol was immunoSEQ multiplex PCR, while the TCRdb copy is restricted to in-frame clones and leaves out a portion. The data hold about 150,000 clones, with roughly 80% observed a single time. The sequenced material came from peripheral blood. The source is a man in his fifties with active or convalescent COVID-19.

The V and J genes are TRBV6-4 and TRBJ1-1; 7 positions match TRBD1. CDR3 length equals 16 residues. The V gene end was trimmed by 11 bases and the J gene end by 0 bases; junction bases not matched to a gene: 15. CDR1 is MRHNA, CDR2 SNTAGT, per germline. The DNA for the CDR3 is TGTGCCCGCGGTGGGGGCCGAGGGGGCGTGAACACTGAAGCTTTCTTT. It specifies CARGGGRGGVNTEAFF.

This clone turned up a few times. This rearrangement joins TRBV7-9 to TRBJ2-7, with 12 bases aligning to TRBD2. The CDR3 covers 18 residues. Germline CDR1 is SEHNR and CDR2 is FQNEAQ (reference sequence). Trimming at V came to 1 base and at J to 3 bases, leaving 10 bases not matched to a gene. In DNA form, the CDR3 reads TGTGCCAGCAGCTTAGATCCCTTGGCTAGCGGGAGGGACTACGAGCAGTACTTC. As protein: CASSLDPLASGRDYEQYF.

This clone was seen a handful of times. The gene calls are TRBV9 and TRBJ1-4, with TRBD1 as a possible D gene (6 bases). V was shortened by 7 bases and J by 4 bases, with 11 bases between the two germline ends. Germline values: CDR1 SGDLS, CDR2 YYNGEE. CDR3 size: 13 residues. The CDR3 sequence is CASGDRYNEKLFF. CDR3 nucleotides: TGTGCCAGCGGAGACAGGTATAATGAAAAACTGTTTTTT.

The chain has TRBV10-3 and TRBJ2-3; TRBD2 agrees at 7 bases. This CDR3 spans 14 amino acids. The J segment lost 3 bases and the V segment lost 10 bases, leaving 10 bases of the junction unmatched. Germline V gene lookup returns CDR1 ENHRY and CDR2 SYGVKD. The CDR3: CATQDAGVTDTQYF. The CDR3 DNA follows: TGTGCCACCCAGGATGCGGGAGTGACAGATACGCAGTATTTT.

Remarks on this clone: Germline and junction disagree at one end, which may indicate a read error. The chain carries TRBV4-1 and TRBJ1-2; 9 nucleotides agree with TRBD1. From germline, CDR1 is MGHRA and CDR2 YSYEKL. This CDR3 has 15 residues. The CDR3 reads CASRQGETGGKGYTF. CDR3 nucleotide sequence: TGCGCCAGCAGACAAGGAGAGACAGGGGGAAAGGGCTACACCTTC.

V usage is TRBV11-2 and J usage is TRBJ1-1; no clear D. CDR3 length: 14 residues. CDR1 is SGHAT and CDR2 is FQNNGV in the germline V gene. V shed 1 base and J shed 1 base, with 7 bases lying between them. The CDR3 here is CASSLGSGNTEAFF. The CDR3 DNA follows: TGTGCCAGCAGCTTAGGAAGCGGGAACACTGAAGCTTTCTTT.

V is TRBV3-1 (or the pseudogene TRBV3-2) and J is TRBJ2-1, with a tentative D call TRBD1 (5 bases). Germline V lookup: CDR1 LGHDT, CDR2 YNNKEL (reference sequence). With 6 bases removed from V and 5 bases from J, the gap between germline ends came to 8 bases. This CDR3 is built from 12 residues. DNA for the CDR3: TGTGCCAGCAGAACAGGTAACAATGAGCAGTTCTTC. This gives the protein CASRTGNNEQFF.

V and J are TRBV6-5 and TRBJ1-1, with D uncertain. CDR3 length: 15 residues. The germline gives CDR1 MNHEY, CDR2 SVGAGI. Trimming left V 0 bases short and J 1 base short, with 9 bases between. The CDR3 loop reads CASSYSPGGNTEAFF. The CDR3 DNA reads TGTGCCAGCAGTTACTCGCCGGGAGGGAACACTGAAGCTTTCTTT.

This chain joins TRBV6-6 and TRBJ1-2, with a weak D call TRBD1 (5 bases). Deletions cut 2 bases from V and 3 bases from J, with 10 bases between. From germline, CDR1 is MNHNY and CDR2 SVGAGI (reference sequence). This CDR3 region has 14 residues. The chain's CDR3 is CASSYGTRDYGYTF. DNA of the CDR3: TGTGCCAGCAGTTACGGTACCAGGGACTATGGCTACACCTTC.

CDR3 sequence reads: CASSPGTGGYYGYTF. CDR3 nucleotides: TGTGCCAGCAGCCCCGGGACAGGGGGCTACTATGGCTACACCTTC. The chain couples TRBV11-2 to TRBJ1-2; 12 positions match TRBD1. CDR3 length equals 15 residues. The ends lost 5 bases at V and 3 bases at J; junction bases unmatched: 4. Germline V gene lookup returns CDR1 SGHAT and CDR2 FQNNGV.

This chain links TRBV7-2 with TRBJ2-7; the match to TRBD1 covers 7 bases. CDR1 is SGHTA and CDR2 is FQGNSA in the germline V gene. This CDR3 is 15 amino acids long. The V and J ends lost 5 bases and 7 bases, in that order; junction bases with no gene match: 14. The CDR3 nucleotides are TGTGCCAGCAGCAGTTGGACAGGCGGCGTGGGGGAGCAGTACTTC. Its protein product is CASSSWTGGVGEQYF.

This rearrangement joins TRBV18 to TRBJ1-2; perhaps TRBD1 as D (6 bases). The length of the CDR3 is 14 residues. Trimming took off 4 bases at V and 0 bases at J, with 9 bases between the two ends. The germline gives CDR1 KGHSH, CDR2 LQKENI. The CDR3 region has the DNA TGTGCCAGCTCACTACAGGGCACTAACTATGGCTACACCTTC. It specifies CASSLQGTNYGYTF.

This clone was observed a single time. V and J are TRBV19 and TRBJ2-5, with TRBD2 matching 13 bases. CDR3 length: 17 residues. The ends lost 5 bases at V and 5 bases at J; junction bases unmatched: 11. Per germline, CDR1 LNHDA and CDR2 SQIVND (reference sequence). CDR3 amino acids: CASSASLAGGPRETQYF. CDR3 DNA sequence: TGTGCCAGTAGTGCATCACTAGCGGGAGGGCCGCGGGAGACCCAGTACTTC.

This clone was picked up a small number of times. The chain uses TRBV4-1 and TRBJ2-2; D uncertain. Per the germline V gene, CDR1 is MGHRA and CDR2 is YSYEKL. V lost 0 bases to trimming and J lost 5 bases, with 16 bases between them. This CDR3 has 17 amino acids. CDR3 nucleotide sequence: TGCGCCAGCAGCCAAGAGCCCGGGTTGAGTTTTACCGGGGAGCTGTTTTTT. It is translated as CASSQEPGLSFTGELFF.

The DNA of the CDR3 is TGTGCCAGCTCACCACCGGTTAGCTTGGAGACCCAGTACTTC. Protein: CASSPPVSLETQYF. The chain is built from TRBV18 and TRBJ2-5; D is ambiguous. The CDR3 has 14 amino acids. V was trimmed by 0 bases and J by 5 bases, leaving 10 bases between them. Germline V CDR1 and CDR2: KGHSH, LQKENI. The complete variable domain, with remaining parts taken from reference TRBV18 and TRBJ2-5, reads NAGVMQNPRHLVRRRGQEARLRCSPMKGHSHVYWYRQLPEEGLKFMVYLQKENIIDESGMPKERFSAEFPKEGPSILRIQQVVRGDSAAYFCASSPPVSLETQYFGPGTRLLVL.

The V and J genes are TRBV27 and TRBJ2-5; 13 positions match TRBD2. Looked up from germline, CDR1 is MNHEY and CDR2 is SMNVEV (reference sequence). The V and J ends lost 5 bases and 2 bases, in that order; junction bases with no gene match: 5. CDR3 length: 16 amino acids. CDR3 in DNA: TGTGCCAGCAGTCCACAGGGACTAGCGGGACAAGAGACCCAGTACTTC. Encoded protein: CASSPQGLAGQETQYF.

The rearrangement uses TRBV7-9 and TRBJ2-7; no reliable D call. CDR3 length: 14 amino acids. CDR1 SEHNR and CDR2 FQNEAQ come from the germline V gene (reference sequence). V gave up 0 bases and J gave up 6 bases, with 12 bases separating them. CDR3 coding DNA: TGTGCCAGCAGCTTAGCCTTATTCGCGGCCGAGCAGTACTTC. Its translation: CASSLALFAAEQYF. Complete variable domain (other parts from reference TRBV7-9 and TRBJ2-7): DTGVSQNPRHKITKRGQNVTFRCDPISEHNRLYWYRQTLGQGPEFLTYFQNEAQLEKSRLLSDRFSAERPKGSFSTLEIQRTEQGDSAMYLCASSLALFAAEQYFGPGTRLTVT.

The genes are TRBV5-1 and TRBJ2-7, with 10 bases lining up with TRBD1. The CDR3 contains 14 residues. The trim removed 3 bases at V and 1 base at J, leaving 1 base unmatched. Germline-derived CDR1 and CDR2 are SGHRS and YFSETQ. The CDR3 is CASSWDRGSYEQYF. The CDR3 nucleotides are TGCGCCAGCAGCTGGGACAGGGGTTCCTACGAGCAGTACTTC.

This chain links TRBV20-1 with TRBJ1-3; D remains ambiguous. CDR1 DFQATT and CDR2 SNEGSKA come from the germline V gene (reference sequence). The germline V and J ends were trimmed by 3 bases and 3 bases, with 12 bases remaining between them. This CDR3 spans 14 amino acids. The DNA for the CDR3 is TGCAGTGCTAGTCCACCCGAGGGTGGAAACACCATATATTTT. Translated: CSASPPEGGNTIYF.

This chain links TRBV5-4 with TRBJ2-3; 9 bases map to TRBD2. V was clipped by 5 bases and J by 5 bases; unmatched bases: 6. Germline V gives CDR1 SGHNT, CDR2 YYREEE (reference sequence). The CDR3 runs 14 residues. CDR3 region: CASRLGRGGDTQYF. CDR3 DNA sequence: TGTGCCAGCAGACTTGGGCGGGGGGGAGATACGCAGTATTTT.

The V and J genes are TRBV10-3 and TRBJ2-1; 8 positions agree with TRBD2. V trimming: 6 bases; J trimming: 1 base; junction bases outside the gene matches: 8. Germline CDR1 reads ENHRY; CDR2 reads SYGVKD. The CDR3 runs 16 residues. This CDR3 is CAIRDPGTRSYNEQFF. CDR3 DNA: TGTGCCATCAGGGACCCCGGGACTAGGTCCTACAATGAGCAGTTCTTC.

The chain employs TRBV5-4 and TRBJ2-3; 8 nucleotides line up with TRBD1. This CDR3 has 15 residues. The V segment lost 0 bases and the J segment 2 bases; nucleotides outside the gene matches: 2. Germline V gives CDR1 SGHNT, CDR2 YYREEE (reference sequence). The CDR3 region is CASSLDRGTTDTQYF. CDR3 sequence (DNA): TGTGCCAGCAGCTTGGACAGGGGGACCACAGATACGCAGTATTTT.

V usage is TRBV11-2 and J usage is TRBJ2-3, with TRBD2 matching 7 bases. Germline lookup yields CDR1 SGHAT and CDR2 FQNNGV. V was pared by 2 bases and J by 0 bases, with 2 bases of the junction left unmatched. The CDR3 loop spans 15 amino acids. The chain's CDR3 is CASSLTGRSTDTQYF. Written as DNA, the CDR3 is TGTGCCAGCAGCTTAACCGGGAGGAGCACAGATACGCAGTATTTT.

This clone was counted a few times. The chain combines TRBV21-1 with TRBJ2-5; the table's D call, TRBD2, was not checked against the DNA. TRBV21-1 is a known pseudogene. The CDR3 runs to 22 residues. The DNA for the CDR3 is TGTGCCAGCAGCAAAGGGACGGGGGGGTTTCAACCCACGACCTCGATCTGGGAGACCCAGTACTTC. Encoded protein: CASSKGTGGFQPTTSIWETQYF.

The chain recombines TRBV2 with TRBJ1-2; 11 bases map to TRBD1. V dropped 7 bases and J dropped 8; count of bases not matched to a gene: 12. This CDR3 is 15 amino acids long. Germline V lookup: CDR1 SNHLY, CDR2 FYNNEI. CDR3 bases: TGTGCCAGCAACCCAACCGGGACAGGGGGATTGGGCTACACCTTC. It encodes CASNPTGTGGLGYTF. The complete variable domain, with remaining parts taken from reference TRBV2 and TRBJ1-2, reads EPEVTQTPSHQVTQMGQEVILRCVPISNHLYFYWYRQILGQKVEFLVSFYNNEISEKSEIFDDQFSVERPDGSNFTLKIRSTKLEDSAMYFCASNPTGTGGLGYTFGSGTRLTVV.

The chain recombines TRBV9 with TRBJ2-5, with D unclear. The CDR3 consists of 15 residues. V lost 0 bases to trimming and J lost 1 base, with 10 bases between them. In germline, CDR1 is SGDLS, CDR2 YYNGEE. CDR3 protein: CASSVDSRPQETQYF. As DNA, the CDR3 is TGTGCCAGCAGCGTAGATTCCAGGCCCCAAGAGACCCAGTACTTC.

The chain combines TRBV7-3 with TRBJ1-2; 8 nucleotides align to TRBD1. CDR3 size: 14 residues. The J segment lost 7 bases and the V segment lost 0 bases, leaving 4 bases of the junction unmatched. Looked up from germline, CDR1 is SGHTA and CDR2 is FQGTGA. The CDR3 DNA reads as TGTGCCAGCAGCTTAACCGACAGGGGTTCTGGCTACACCTTC. Its translation: CASSLTDRGSGYTF. The complete variable domain, with remaining parts taken from reference TRBV7-3 and TRBJ1-2, reads GAGVSQTPSNKVTEKGKYVELRCDPISGHTALYWYRQSLGQGPEFLIYFQGTGAADDSGLPNDRFFAVRPEGSVSTLKIQRTERGDSAVYLCASSLTDRGSGYTFGSGTRLTVV.

This clone came up once. This chain connects TRBV6-5 to TRBJ1-6, with D perhaps TRBD1 (5 bases). Trimming stripped 8 bases from V and 9 bases from J, with 20 bases between. Germline V CDR1 and CDR2: MNHEY, SVGAGI. The CDR3 has 15 amino acids. The CDR3 nucleotides read TGTGCCAGCGGATCCCAGGGAGGGGTCCGTTCACCCCTCCACTTT. Protein sequence: CASGSQGGVRSPLHF.

V gene TRBV5-8 combines with J gene TRBJ2-5, with a tentative D call TRBD1 (6 bases). Between the trimmed V and J ends, which lost 2 bases and 5 bases, there was a span of 13 bases. The CDR3 is made up of 14 amino acids. Germline V gives CDR1 SGHTS, CDR2 YDEGEE. As DNA, the CDR3 is TGTGCCAGCAGCTTCCCCAGGGGTTGGGAGACCCAGTACTTC. Protein: CASSFPRGWETQYF.